This T cell receptor (beta chain) is drawn from a study of identical twins. Each donor was a healthy Caucasian. Each CDR3 protein gets one entry after TCRdb re-called the 5' RACE reads with MiXCR. The sample records a few hundred thousand distinct CDR3 sequences, over 9.5% being singletons. Study-wide findings and caveats: Part of the zero-insertion signal could reflect confounding by invariant MAIT and iNKT cells. In drawing conclusions, the study used cross-sectional statistical analysis and did not follow the same donors.

Germline V gene lookup returns CDR1 DFQATT and CDR2 SNEGSKA (reference sequence). The CDR3 sequence is 15 residues long. Notes on this clonotype: Its antigen is not known. At one of its ends the junction is not consistent with the germline gene, which may arise from a read error.

Sequenced sample: memory T cells sorted from blood. This receptor was identified in a man in his fifties or sixties in good health. The chain is built from TRBV20-1 and TRBJ2-5, with 7 bases identical to TRBD2. The CDR3 nucleotides read TGCAGTGCTCCGGGCCGGGACTATACACAAGTGACCCAGTACTTC. Translation: CSAPGRDYTQVTQYF.